Sequencing of this T cell receptor beta chain was carried out in a study of cytomegalovirus exposure and HLA in healthy donors. Study results and limitations: The study recorded 150 to 200 TCR beta chains that were cytomegalovirus-associated. An analysis was carried out at a later point. It showed that HLA-associated TCR beta chains were more clonally expanded than equally common non-associated chains.

This CDR3 comprises 17 residues. The trim removed 0 bases at V and 2 bases at J, leaving 5 bases unmatched. The germline CDR1 and CDR2 sequences are LNHNV and YYDKDF (reference sequence). Notes on this clone: What it binds is not known.

PCR used 60 Vbeta primers and 13 Jbeta primers. TCRdb's table, derived via immunoSEQ multiplex PCR, lists solely in-frame clones and lacks some. Among around 100,000 clones listed, under 70% were seen once. The TCR originated in a man aged 18 to 29 in good health and CMV-seropositive. Input material: PBMCs. This chain connects TRBV15 to TRBJ2-3; 10 bases match TRBD1. The chain's CDR3 is CATSRERDRGATDTQYF. CDR3 nucleotides: TGTGCCACCAGCAGAGAGAGGGACAGGGGCGCCACAGATACGCAGTATTTT.